The clone carrying this T cell receptor beta chain showed up many times. Its antigen is still unknown. The sample originates from a study of blood T cells in healthy people across ages. General study results and limits: With donor CMV status unknown, expanded clonotype changes were possibly confounded. TCR beta diversity per million T cells fell roughly linearly with age.

Isolated PBMCs totaled at least 6 million in each sample. Unmatched junction bases numbered 1, after V lost 2 bases and J lost 0 bases. The germline V gene has CDR1 MGHDK and CDR2 SYGVNS. The CDR3 is 14 amino acids. Primers used in a second PCR of about 7 to 12 cycles were a sample-barcoded 5' primer and a J-beta primer mix. At least 2.5 million CDR3-containing paired-end reads were obtained per sample. TCRdb re-analysed the 5' RACE reads in MiXCR, keeping a single row per CDR3 protein. The sample has hundreds of thousands of distinct CDR3 sequences, around three fifths seen once. J is TRBJ2-7 and V is TRBV25-1; 7 bases fit TRBD2. The clonotype was recovered from a middle-aged man in good health. Sequencing was done on a sample of blood. CDR3 DNA sequence: TGTGCCAGCAGTGAAAGGGAGGGCTCCTACGAGCAGTACTTC. Its protein is CASSEREGSYEQYF.